This TCR beta chain derives from a study of T cell clonality in common variable immunodeficiency (dated by TCRdb to the mid-2010s). Points the paper makes about the study in general: Patient heterogeneity within the CVID cohort put limits on correlating repertoire features with clinical complications. CVID TCRbeta sequences were reported to have fewer deletions and N-nucleotide insertions and to lack highly modified clones with 13 or more V deletions. CVID subjects shared fewer TCRbeta clones with each other than healthy controls did (p < 0.0001). Increased TCRbeta clonality was found in CVID subjects compared with healthy controls (t-test p = 0.018), with the increase being most characteristic of about a third of subjects. Although equal DNA input was used, an average of approximately 74,000 unique sequences per sample was obtained for controls, compared with approximately 30,000 for CVID samples. The authors noted that sequencing repertoires of T cell subpopulations would be needed to clarify what caused the increased clonality in CVID.

This clone has a count of ten or more. Its cognate antigen has yet to be identified. The read stops 3 residues short of the end of the CDR3; the missing end is completed from the germline J gene. Equivalent amounts of genomic DNA from CVID and control samples were used as sequencing input. For every sample, a 60 bp segment covering the rearranged TCRbeta CDR3 region was amplified and then sequenced. The immunoSEQ assay, a bias-corrected multiplex PCR combined with high-throughput sequencing, was used to amplify TCRbeta. From the authors' description of their analysis: Each unique nucleotide sequence was treated as a clone and annotated with V, D and J genes, copy number and frequency. Sequences were labeled productive if in frame, and non-productive if out of frame or containing stop codons. As previously described, Shannon's entropy was used to calculate clonality. The predicted amino acid sequences of productive clones were used to derive mean CDR3 Kyte-Doolittle hydropathy. Scaled V gene usage was hierarchically clustered using Manhattan distance and complete linkage with the R hclust function. Sharing of clones by CDR3 amino acid sequence was evaluated through resampling of 12 repertoires per group over 100 rounds. The repertoires were screened for 70 published EBV-specific TCRbeta sequences and approximately 240 published CMV-specific TCRbeta sequences. After two CVID samples that produced fewer than 10,000 sequences were dropped from the analysis, some 40 CVID repertoires remained. The immuneACCESS repertoire file appears here via TCRdb, limited to in-frame rearrangements. These files lack a portion of the clones; in checked studies, under half of the deficit traces to unresolved V genes, and the cause of the others is not known. From that table come the V and J calls and clone size; the DNA was used to work out D and trimming. This sample holds 14,000 or so clones in total, without any singletons. The ten biggest clones cover more than 7% of the sample.

The germline V gene (reference sequence) specifies SGHKS as CDR1 and YYEKEE as CDR2. Trimming costs V 4 bases and J 1 base, and their ends lie 14 bases apart. Including the terminal cysteine and phenylalanine, the CDR3 comprises 15 residues. The CDR3 was read in part: 36 bases, with the frame set at base 1. Standard criteria, namely reduction of serum IgG, IgA and/or IgM below the normal range together with specific antibody deficiency, were applied for the diagnosis of CVID. The CVID group comprised about 44 subjects, roughly 15 female and approximately 29 male, aged about 9 to 65 years with a mean age of roughly 44. Most CVID patients and most healthy controls were of Caucasian heritage. Replacement immunoglobulin therapy had been administered to all CVID subjects for at least one year at the time of study participation. No CVID subject was ill or taking immunomodulatory or immunosuppressive medication when blood was collected. From each donor, roughly 5 to 8.5 ml of heparinized peripheral whole blood was collected. TCRbeta CDR3 repertoires were sequenced from genomic DNA of adults with common variable immune deficiency (CVID) and healthy adult controls. To isolate peripheral blood mononuclear cells, diluted blood was subjected to density centrifugation over Hypaque 1077 or Ficoll-Paque. Genomic DNA was obtained from unsorted mononuclear cells using either Qiagen column purification or a centrifugation-based method.

The rearrangement joined TRBV5-5 to TRBJ1-1; TRBD1 could be the D gene, as 5 bases match. Sequences were obtained from peripheral blood mononuclear cells. The origin of this receptor is a human donor with common variable immunodeficiency. CDR3 DNA (partial): TGTGCCAGCAGCCTAACCAGGGAGGCGAACACTGAA. Its protein is CASSLTREANTE. The whole CDR3 is CASSLTREANTEAFF.